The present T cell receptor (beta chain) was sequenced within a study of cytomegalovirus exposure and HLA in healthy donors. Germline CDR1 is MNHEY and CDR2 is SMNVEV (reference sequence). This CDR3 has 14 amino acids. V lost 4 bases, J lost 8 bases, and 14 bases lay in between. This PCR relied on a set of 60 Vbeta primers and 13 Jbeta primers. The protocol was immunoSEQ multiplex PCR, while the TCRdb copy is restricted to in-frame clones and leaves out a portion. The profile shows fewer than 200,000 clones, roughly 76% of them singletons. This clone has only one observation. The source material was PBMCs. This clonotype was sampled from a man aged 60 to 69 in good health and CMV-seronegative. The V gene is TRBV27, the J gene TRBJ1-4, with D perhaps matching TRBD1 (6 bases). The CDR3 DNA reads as TGTGCCAGCAGTTCCGGACAGATGGGGGAAAAACTGTTTTTT. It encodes CASSSGQMGEKLFF.